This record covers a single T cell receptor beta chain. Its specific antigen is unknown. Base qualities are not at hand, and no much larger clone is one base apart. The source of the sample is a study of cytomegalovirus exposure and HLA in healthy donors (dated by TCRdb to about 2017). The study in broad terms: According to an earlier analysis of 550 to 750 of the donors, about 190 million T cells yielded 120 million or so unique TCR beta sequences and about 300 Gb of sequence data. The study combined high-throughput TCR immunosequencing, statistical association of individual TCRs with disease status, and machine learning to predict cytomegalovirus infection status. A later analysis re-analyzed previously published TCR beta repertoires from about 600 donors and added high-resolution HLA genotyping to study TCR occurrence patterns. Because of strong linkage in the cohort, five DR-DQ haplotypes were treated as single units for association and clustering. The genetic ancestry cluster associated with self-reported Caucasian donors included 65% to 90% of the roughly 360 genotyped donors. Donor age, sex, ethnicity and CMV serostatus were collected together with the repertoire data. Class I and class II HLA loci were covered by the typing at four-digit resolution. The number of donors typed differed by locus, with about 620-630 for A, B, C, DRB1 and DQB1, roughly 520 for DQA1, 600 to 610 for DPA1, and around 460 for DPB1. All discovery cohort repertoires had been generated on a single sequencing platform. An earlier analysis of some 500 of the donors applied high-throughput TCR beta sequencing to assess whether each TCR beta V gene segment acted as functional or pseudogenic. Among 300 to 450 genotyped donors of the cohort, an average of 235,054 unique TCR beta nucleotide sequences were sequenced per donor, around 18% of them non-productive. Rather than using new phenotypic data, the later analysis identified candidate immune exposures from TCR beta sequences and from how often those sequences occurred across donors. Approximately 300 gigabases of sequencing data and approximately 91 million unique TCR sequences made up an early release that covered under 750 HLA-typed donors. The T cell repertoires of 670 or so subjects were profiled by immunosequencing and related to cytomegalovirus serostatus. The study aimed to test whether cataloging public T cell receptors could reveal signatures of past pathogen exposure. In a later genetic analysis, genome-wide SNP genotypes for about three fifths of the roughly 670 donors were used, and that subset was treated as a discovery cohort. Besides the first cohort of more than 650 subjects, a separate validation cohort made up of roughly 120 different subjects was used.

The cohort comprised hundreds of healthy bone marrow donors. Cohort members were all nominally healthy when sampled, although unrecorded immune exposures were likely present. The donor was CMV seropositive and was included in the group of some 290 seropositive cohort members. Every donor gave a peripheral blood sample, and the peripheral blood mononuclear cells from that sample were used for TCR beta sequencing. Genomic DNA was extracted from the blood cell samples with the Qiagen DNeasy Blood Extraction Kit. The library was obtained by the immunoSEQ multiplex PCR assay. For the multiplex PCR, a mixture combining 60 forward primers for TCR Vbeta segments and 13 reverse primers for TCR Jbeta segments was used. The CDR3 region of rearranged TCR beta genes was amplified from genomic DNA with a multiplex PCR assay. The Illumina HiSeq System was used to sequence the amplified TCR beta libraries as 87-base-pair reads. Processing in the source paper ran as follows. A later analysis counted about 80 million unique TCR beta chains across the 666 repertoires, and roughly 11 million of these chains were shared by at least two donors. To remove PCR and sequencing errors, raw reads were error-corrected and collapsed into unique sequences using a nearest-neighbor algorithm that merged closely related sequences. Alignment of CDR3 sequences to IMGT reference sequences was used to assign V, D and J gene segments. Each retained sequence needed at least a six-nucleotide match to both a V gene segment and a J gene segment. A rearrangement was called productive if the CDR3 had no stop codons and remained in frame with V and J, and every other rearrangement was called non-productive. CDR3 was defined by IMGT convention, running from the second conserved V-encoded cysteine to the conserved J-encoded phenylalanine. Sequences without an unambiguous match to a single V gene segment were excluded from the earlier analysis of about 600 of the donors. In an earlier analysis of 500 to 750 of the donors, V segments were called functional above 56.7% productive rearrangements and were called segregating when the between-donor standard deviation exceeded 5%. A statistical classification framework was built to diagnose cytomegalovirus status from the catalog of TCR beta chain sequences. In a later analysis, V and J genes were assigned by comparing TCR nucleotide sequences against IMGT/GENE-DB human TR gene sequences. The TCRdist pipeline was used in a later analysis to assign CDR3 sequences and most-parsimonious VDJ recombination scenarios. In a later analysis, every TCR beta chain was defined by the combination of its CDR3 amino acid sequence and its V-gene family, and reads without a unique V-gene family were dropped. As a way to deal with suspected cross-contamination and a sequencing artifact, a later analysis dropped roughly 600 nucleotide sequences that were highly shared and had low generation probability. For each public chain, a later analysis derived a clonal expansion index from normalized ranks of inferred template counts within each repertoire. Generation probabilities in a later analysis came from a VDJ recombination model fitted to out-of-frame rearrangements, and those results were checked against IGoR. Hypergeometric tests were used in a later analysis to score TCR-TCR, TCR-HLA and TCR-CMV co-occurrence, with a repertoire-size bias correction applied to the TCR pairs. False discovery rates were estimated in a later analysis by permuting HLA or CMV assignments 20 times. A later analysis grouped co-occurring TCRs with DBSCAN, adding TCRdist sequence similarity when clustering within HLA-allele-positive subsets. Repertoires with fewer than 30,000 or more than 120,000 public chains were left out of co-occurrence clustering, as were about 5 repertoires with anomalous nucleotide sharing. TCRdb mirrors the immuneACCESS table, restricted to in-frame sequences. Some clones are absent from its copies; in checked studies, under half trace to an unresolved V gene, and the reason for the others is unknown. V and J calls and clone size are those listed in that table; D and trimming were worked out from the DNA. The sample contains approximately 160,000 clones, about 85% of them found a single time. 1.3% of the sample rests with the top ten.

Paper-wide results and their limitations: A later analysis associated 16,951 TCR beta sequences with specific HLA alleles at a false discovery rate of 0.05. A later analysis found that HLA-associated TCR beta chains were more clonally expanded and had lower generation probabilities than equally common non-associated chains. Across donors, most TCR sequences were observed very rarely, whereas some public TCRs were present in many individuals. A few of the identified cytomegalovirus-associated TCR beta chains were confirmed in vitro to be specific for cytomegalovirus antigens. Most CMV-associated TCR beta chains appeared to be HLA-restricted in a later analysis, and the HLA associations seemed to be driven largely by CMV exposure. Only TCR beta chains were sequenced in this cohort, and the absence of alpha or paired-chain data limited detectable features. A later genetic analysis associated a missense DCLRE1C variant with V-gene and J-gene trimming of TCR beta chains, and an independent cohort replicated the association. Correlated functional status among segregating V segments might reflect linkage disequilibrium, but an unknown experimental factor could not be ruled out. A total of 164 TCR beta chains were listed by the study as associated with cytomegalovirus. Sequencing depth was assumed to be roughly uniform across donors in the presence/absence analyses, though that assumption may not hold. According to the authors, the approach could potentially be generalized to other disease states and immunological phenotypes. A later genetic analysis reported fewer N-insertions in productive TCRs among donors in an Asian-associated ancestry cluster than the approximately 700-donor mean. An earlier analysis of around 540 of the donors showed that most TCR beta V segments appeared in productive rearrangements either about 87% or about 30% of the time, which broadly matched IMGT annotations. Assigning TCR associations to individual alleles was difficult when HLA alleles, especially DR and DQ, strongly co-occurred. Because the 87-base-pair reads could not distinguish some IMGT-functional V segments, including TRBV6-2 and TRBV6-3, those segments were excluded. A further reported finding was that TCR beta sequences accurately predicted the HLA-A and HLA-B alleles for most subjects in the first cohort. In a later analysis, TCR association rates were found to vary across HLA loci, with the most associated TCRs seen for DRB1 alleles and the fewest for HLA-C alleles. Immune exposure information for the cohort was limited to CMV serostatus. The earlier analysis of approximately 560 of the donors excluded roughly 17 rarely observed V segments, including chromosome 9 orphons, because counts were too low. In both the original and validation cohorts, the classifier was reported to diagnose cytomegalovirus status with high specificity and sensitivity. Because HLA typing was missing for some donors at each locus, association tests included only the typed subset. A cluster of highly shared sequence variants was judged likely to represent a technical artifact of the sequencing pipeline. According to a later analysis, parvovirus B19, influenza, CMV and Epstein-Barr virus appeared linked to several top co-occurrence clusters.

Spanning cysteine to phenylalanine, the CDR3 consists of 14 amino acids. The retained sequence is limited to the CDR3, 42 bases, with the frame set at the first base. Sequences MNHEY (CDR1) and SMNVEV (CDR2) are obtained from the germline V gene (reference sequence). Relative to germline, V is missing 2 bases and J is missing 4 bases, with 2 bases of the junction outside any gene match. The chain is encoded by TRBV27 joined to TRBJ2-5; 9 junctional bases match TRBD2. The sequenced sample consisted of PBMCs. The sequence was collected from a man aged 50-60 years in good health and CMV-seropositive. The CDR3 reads CASSLSGRRETQYF. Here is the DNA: TGTGCCAGCAGTTTAAGCGGGAGGCGAGAGACCCAGTACTTC.